This T cell receptor beta chain was obtained from a study of cytomegalovirus exposure and HLA in healthy donors. On the study more broadly: A prior analysis found 117 million unique TCR beta sequences from 150 million to 200 million T cells.

Use of 60 Vbeta and 13 Jbeta primers characterized the PCR. Method: immunoSEQ multiplex PCR; TCRdb's copy keeps in-frame clones and lacks some. The sample holds approximately 160,000 clones; about 77% are singletons and the top ten take approximately 10%. Of note for this clone: As yet, its antigen is unknown.

General study points: Researchers catalogued about 160 TCR beta chains as cytomegalovirus-associated.

Every donor was a healthy person donating bone marrow. The CDR3 length is 15 residues. The V and J ends lost 1 base and 10 bases, in that order; junction bases with no gene match: 6. Germline V gene sequence: CDR1 LGHNA, CDR2 YNFKEQ. What was sequenced was PBMCs. The chain recombines TRBV4-2 with TRBJ2-1, with TRBD2 matching 11 bases. The source is a man between 18 and 35 years old in good health and CMV-seropositive. CDR3 sequence reads: CASSQGLAGGREQFF. The DNA for the CDR3 is TGTGCCAGCAGCCAAGGGCTAGCGGGAGGACGCGAGCAGTTCTTC.